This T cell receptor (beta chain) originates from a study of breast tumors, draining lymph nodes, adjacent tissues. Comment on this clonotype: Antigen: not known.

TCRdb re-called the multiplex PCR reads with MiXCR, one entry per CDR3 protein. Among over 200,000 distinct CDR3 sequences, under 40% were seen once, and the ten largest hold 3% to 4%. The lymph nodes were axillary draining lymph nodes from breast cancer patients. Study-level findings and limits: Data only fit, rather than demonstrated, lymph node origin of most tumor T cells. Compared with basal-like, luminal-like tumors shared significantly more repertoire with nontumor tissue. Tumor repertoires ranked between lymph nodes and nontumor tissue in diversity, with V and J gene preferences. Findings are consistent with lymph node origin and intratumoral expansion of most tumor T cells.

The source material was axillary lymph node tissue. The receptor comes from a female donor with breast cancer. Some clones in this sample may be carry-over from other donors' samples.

The CDR3 bases are TGTGCCAGCAGCATCCGGGACAGGAGCACAGATACGCAGTATTTT. As protein: CASSIRDRSTDTQYF. The gene calls are TRBV7-9 and TRBJ2-3; 8 nucleotides match TRBD1. Per the germline V gene, CDR1 is SEHNR and CDR2 is FQNEAQ (reference sequence). The CDR3 spans 15 residues. V lost 5 bases, J lost 0 bases, and 4 bases stayed unmatched.